The text below deals with one TCR beta chain. Its antigen remains unidentified. Time point of the sample: week 5, during vaccination. Vaccinated patients received 300 ug of mutant IDH1 20-mer peptide per dose, with topical imiquimod. The protocol was immunoSEQ multiplex PCR, while the TCRdb copy is restricted to in-frame clones and leaves out a portion. The sample lists almost 30,000 clones, 87% occurring once. The sample comes from a study of a mutant IDH1 vaccine in newly diagnosed glioma. About the research overall: There were eight vaccinations for patients, given in weeks 1, 3, 5, 7, 11, 15, 19 and 23. Pretreatment consisted of radiotherapy, temozolomide, or both, with most receiving both.

Findings and limits, study-wide: Evidence of vaccine-induced immune responses was documented in 80% to 95% of patients.

Germline values: CDR1 MDHEN, CDR2 SYDVKM. Trimming cost V 5 bases and J 4 bases; bases outside gene matches: 16. CDR3 length: 17 amino acids. V and J are TRBV28 and TRBJ2-7; 8 nucleotides line up with TRBD1. The sample in question was peripheral blood mononuclear cells (PBMCs), obtained from a glioma patient whose treatment included an IDH1 peptide vaccine. The sequence came from a woman in her thirties or forties with glioma. Some clones in this sample may be carry-over from other donors' samples. CDR3 protein: CASSPVPPGGRGYEQYF. Here the CDR3 DNA reads TGTGCCAGCAGTCCCGTACCCCCAGGGGGCAGGGGGTACGAGCAGTACTTC.